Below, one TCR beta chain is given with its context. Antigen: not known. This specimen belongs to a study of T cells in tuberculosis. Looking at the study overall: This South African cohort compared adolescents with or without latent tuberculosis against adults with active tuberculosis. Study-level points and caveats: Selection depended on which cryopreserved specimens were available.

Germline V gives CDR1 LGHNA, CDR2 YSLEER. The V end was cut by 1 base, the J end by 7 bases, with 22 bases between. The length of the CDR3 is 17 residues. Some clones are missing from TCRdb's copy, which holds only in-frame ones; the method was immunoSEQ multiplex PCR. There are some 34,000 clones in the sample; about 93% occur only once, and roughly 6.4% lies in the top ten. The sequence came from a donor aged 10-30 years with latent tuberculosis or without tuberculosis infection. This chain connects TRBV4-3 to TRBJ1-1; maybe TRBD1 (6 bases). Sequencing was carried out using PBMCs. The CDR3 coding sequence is TGCGCCAGCAGCCAAGTCGGGGGGGGCGCCTCCGGAAATGAAGCTTTCTTT. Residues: CASSQVGGGASGNEAFF.